These T cell receptor beta chains were read from a single sample in a study of T cells after somatic rescue of genetic block. Generated by immunoSEQ multiplex PCR, the TCRdb table keeps only in-frame clones and is missing some. Of 12,000 to 15,000 clones in the sample, less than 75% are singletons; the top ten hold around 30%. Sequences were obtained from peripheral blood mononuclear cells (PBMCs). The source of these receptors is a man younger than 30. Both conserved end residues are part of each CDR3. The order of the fields is CDR3 DNA, CDR3 protein, J gene, V gene, clone size, D gene. A D gene is named only where the DNA matches it firmly. Clone size, where shown, is once, few, many, or a class for clones that have expanded.

DNA: TGTGCCAGCTCATCAGGAGAGACCCAGTACTTC; CDR3: CASSSGETQYF; J: TRBJ2-5; V: TRBV28; size: NA; D: NA
DNA: TGTGCCAGCAGCCCACCGACCGCCTACGAGCAGTACTTC; CDR3: CASSPPTAYEQYF; J: TRBJ2-7; V: TRBV5-5; size: NA; D: NA
DNA: TGCGCCAGCAGCTTGGGACAGGGCCCTAGCACAGATACGCAGTATTTT; CDR3: CASSLGQGPSTDTQYF; J: TRBJ2-3; V: TRBV5-1; size: few; D: TRBD1
DNA: TGTGCCAGCTCACCAGGGACAGGGGTGCACGGGGAGCTGTTTTTT; CDR3: CASSPGTGVHGELFF; J: TRBJ2-2; V: TRBV18; size: once; D: TRBD1
DNA: TGTGCCAGCTCACCGACTAGCGGGGGTGAGACCCAGTACTTC; CDR3: CASSPTSGGETQYF; J: TRBJ2-5; V: TRBV18; size: NA; D: TRBD2
DNA: TGTGCCAGCAGCTCCAGTTCCACTAGCTTGAACAATGAGCAGTTCTTC; CDR3: CASSSSSTSLNNEQFF; J: TRBJ2-1; V: TRBV5-6; size: NA; D: NA
DNA: TGTGCCAGCAGTTTAAGGGGGGGCTGGACAGATACGCAGTATTTT; CDR3: CASSLRGGWTDTQYF; J: TRBJ2-3; V: TRBV27; size: NA; D: NA
DNA: TGTGCCAGCAGTGCACCTGCAGGGGGCAACACCGGGGAGCTGTTTTTT; CDR3: CASSAPAGGNTGELFF; J: TRBJ2-2; V: TRBV6-1; size: NA; D: TRBD1
DNA: TGTGCCAGCAGGCGTCGAGGACGGAATGAAAAACTGTTTTTT; CDR3: CASRRRGRNEKLFF; J: TRBJ1-4; V: TRBV6-5; size: NA; D: NA
DNA: TGCAGCGCTTGGACGTTTGGAAACACCATATATTTT; CDR3: CSAWTFGNTIYF; J: TRBJ1-3; V: TRBV29-1; size: NA; D: NA
DNA: TGTGCCAGTAGTATAGACAGGGGGCAGAGCAATGAGCAGTTCTTC; CDR3: CASSIDRGQSNEQFF; J: TRBJ2-1; V: TRBV19; size: NA; D: TRBD1
DNA: TGTGCCATCAGGGTAGATGACGAGCAGTACTTC; CDR3: CAIRVDDEQYF; J: TRBJ2-7; V: TRBV10-3; size: NA; D: NA
DNA: TGTGCCAGCAGCCAAGATAGGAATTTCTATGGCTACACCTTC; CDR3: CASSQDRNFYGYTF; J: TRBJ1-2; V: TRBV14; size: medium-sized; D: NA
DNA: TGTGCCAGCAGTTTGAGGGGTGCGGGTGGCGAGCAGTACTTC; CDR3: CASSLRGAGGEQYF; J: TRBJ2-7; V: TRBV28; size: few; D: NA
DNA: TGCAGCGTTAGGGGAATAGGAGAGACCCAGTACTTC; CDR3: CSVRGIGETQYF; J: TRBJ2-5; V: TRBV29-1; size: few; D: NA
DNA: TGTGCCATCAGTGAGACCCCGGGACTAGCGGGAGAGGCAGATACGCAGTATTTT; CDR3: CAISETPGLAGEADTQYF; J: TRBJ2-3; V: TRBV10-3; size: NA; D: TRBD2
DNA: TGTGCCAGCAGCTCATACGAAAAGTTGGAAAAACTGTTTTTT; CDR3: CASSSYEKLEKLFF; J: TRBJ1-4; V: TRBV11-2; size: NA; D: NA
DNA: TGTGCCAGCAGTTCAGTTGGACAGGTCTACTATGGCTACACCTTC; CDR3: CASSSVGQVYYGYTF; J: TRBJ1-2; V: TRBV6-5; size: NA; D: TRBD1
DNA: TGTGCCAGCAGCTTAGTCGGACAGGGGGATCAGCCCCAGCATTTT; CDR3: CASSLVGQGDQPQHF; J: TRBJ1-5; V: TRBV7-9; size: NA; D: TRBD1
DNA: TGTGCCAGCAGCTTGGAACGGCAGCAGGGGACAGATACGCAGTATTTT; CDR3: CASSLERQQGTDTQYF; J: TRBJ2-3; V: TRBV5-4; size: NA; D: NA
DNA: TGTGCCAGCAGTTCCACCCGGCGAGGGGCCTACGAGCAGTACTTC; CDR3: CASSSTRRGAYEQYF; J: TRBJ2-7; V: TRBV6-6; size: NA; D: NA
DNA: TGTGCCAGCTCACCAGGCACTGAAGCTTTCTTT; CDR3: CASSPGTEAFF; J: TRBJ1-1; V: TRBV18; size: few; D: NA
DNA: TGTGCCAGCTCACCACCGGGCAGCAGGCCCCCTAACTATGGCTACACCTTC; CDR3: CASSPPGSRPPNYGYTF; J: TRBJ1-2; V: TRBV18; size: NA; D: NA
DNA: TGTGCCAGCTCACCTTCCATACTCCCGGGAACAGATACGCAGTATTTT; CDR3: CASSPSILPGTDTQYF; J: TRBJ2-3; V: TRBV18; size: NA; D: NA
DNA: TGCGCCAGCAGTGAATGGGGCAATGAGCAGTTCTTC; CDR3: CASSEWGNEQFF; J: TRBJ2-1; V: TRBV10-2; size: NA; D: NA
DNA: TGTGCCAGCACCCTAAGAGGACGGCGAGGCGACGAGCAGTACTTC; CDR3: CASTLRGRRGDEQYF; J: TRBJ2-7; V: TRBV11-2; size: NA; D: NA
DNA: TGTGCCAGCAGGCGCTCCCGGGTAAACACAGATACGCAGTATTTT; CDR3: CASRRSRVNTDTQYF; J: TRBJ2-3; V: TRBV27; size: NA; D: NA
DNA: TGTGCCAGCACCCGAGGAAGTTTTTCCGGGGAGCTGTTTTTT; CDR3: CASTRGSFSGELFF; J: TRBJ2-2; V: TRBV27; size: few; D: NA
DNA: TGTGCCAGCAGCTTAGATCTTACAGGGTACCAAGAGACCCAGTACTTC; CDR3: CASSLDLTGYQETQYF; J: TRBJ2-5; V: TRBV11-2; size: NA; D: NA
DNA: TGTGCTAGTGGTTTTTTCGAGAACACTGAAGCTTTCTTT; CDR3: CASGFFENTEAFF; J: TRBJ1-1; V: TRBV12-5; size: once; D: NA
DNA: TGTGCCACCGGCCCTGGACTAGCGGGAGCGTCCCTAAGGTACGCCCAGTACTTC; CDR3: CATGPGLAGASLRYAQYF; J: TRBJ2-5; V: TRBV15; size: NA; D: TRBD2
DNA: TGTGCCATCAGCTTTGTGGGACTCTACGAGCAGTACTTC; CDR3: CAISFVGLYEQYF; J: TRBJ2-7; V: TRBV10-3; size: NA; D: NA
DNA: TGTGCCAGCAGCTTAGGGGGGGGCCTCTACGAGCAGTACTTC; CDR3: CASSLGGGLYEQYF; J: TRBJ2-7; V: TRBV7-8; size: NA; D: NA